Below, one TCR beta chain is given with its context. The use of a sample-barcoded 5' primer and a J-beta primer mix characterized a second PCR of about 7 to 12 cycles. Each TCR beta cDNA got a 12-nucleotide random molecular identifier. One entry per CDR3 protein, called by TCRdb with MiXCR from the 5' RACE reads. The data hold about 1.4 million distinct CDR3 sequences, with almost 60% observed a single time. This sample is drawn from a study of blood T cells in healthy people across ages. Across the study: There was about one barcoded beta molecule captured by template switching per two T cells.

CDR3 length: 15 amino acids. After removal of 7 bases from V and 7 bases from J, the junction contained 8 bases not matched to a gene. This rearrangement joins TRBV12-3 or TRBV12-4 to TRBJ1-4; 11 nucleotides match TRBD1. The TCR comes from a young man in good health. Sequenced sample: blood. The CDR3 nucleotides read TGTGCCAGCACGTGGACAGGGGGCGCTTCTGAAAAACTGTTTTTT. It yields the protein CASTWTGGASEKLFF.